Below are 9 T cell receptor beta chains sequenced from a single sample in a study of blood T cell repertoires in COVID-19. Method: immunoSEQ multiplex PCR; TCRdb's copy keeps in-frame clones and lacks some. In the table there are around 300,000 clones, 86% of which are singletons. Sequencing used peripheral blood. These receptors came from a woman aged 30 to 39 with active or convalescent COVID-19.

This chain links TRBV5-1 with TRBJ2-1, with 8 nucleotides matching TRBD1. The CDR3 covers 15 residues. V gave up 2 bases and J gave up 2 bases; unmatched junction bases: 3. Germline assignment: CDR1 SGHRS and CDR2 YFSETQ. The CDR3 sequence: CASSFDRGAYNEQFF. The CDR3 DNA reads TGCGCCAGCAGCTTTGACAGGGGCGCCTACAATGAGCAGTTCTTC.

The chain joins TRBV7-2 to TRBJ1-6; D ambiguous. V lost 1 base and J lost 9, with 13 bases in between. Germline V gene data show CDR1 as SGHTA and CDR2 as FQGNSA. The CDR3 runs to 15 residues. The CDR3 sequence: CASSLDSTSGSPLHF. Here the CDR3 DNA reads TGTGCCAGCAGCTTAGACAGCACCTCTGGTTCACCCCTCCACTTT.

This clone appeared many times. This sequence joins TRBV7-8 and TRBJ1-1, with TRBD1 matching over 9 bases. The CDR3 spans 17 residues. Germline V lookup: CDR1 SGHVS, CDR2 FQNEAQ. V was pared by 5 bases and J by 1 base, with 11 bases of the junction left unmatched. The CDR3 loop reads CASSPPGTGFENTEAFF. Written as DNA, the CDR3 is TGTGCCAGCAGCCCCCCCGGGACAGGGTTTGAGAACACTGAAGCTTTCTTT.

This chain uses TRBV3-1 (or the pseudogene TRBV3-2) with TRBJ1-2, with 7 bases lining up with TRBD1. CDR1 is LGHDT and CDR2 is YNNKEL in the germline V gene (reference sequence). The CDR3 length is 14 residues. Trimming cost V 0 bases and J 4 bases; bases outside gene matches: 2. CDR3: CASSQDGQVYGYTF. The CDR3, as DNA: TGTGCCAGCAGCCAAGATGGACAGGTCTATGGCTACACCTTC.

The rearrangement links TRBV3-1 (or the pseudogene TRBV3-2) to TRBJ2-2, with a weak D call TRBD1 (6 bases). From germline, CDR1 is LGHDT and CDR2 YNNKEL (reference sequence). With 3 bases removed from V and 7 bases from J, the gap between germline ends came to 24 bases. The CDR3 spans 18 residues. As DNA, the CDR3 is TGTGCCAGCAGCCATCAGGAAGCCCAGGGGTTTTTAGGCGGGGAGCTGTTTTTT. Translated: CASSHQEAQGFLGGELFF.

The CDR3, as DNA: TGTGCCACCAGTGATTCTCGGACAGGGGTAGGGAGTGAGCAGTTCTTC. Translation gives CATSDSRTGVGSEQFF. V gene TRBV24-1 combines with J gene TRBJ2-1, with 9 nucleotides matching TRBD1. Germline V gives CDR1 KGHDR, CDR2 SFDVKD. V was clipped by 2 bases and J by 9 bases; unmatched bases: 10. CDR3 size: 16 residues.

The J gene is TRBJ1-4, the V gene TRBV19; perhaps TRBD1 as D (5 bases). The germline gives CDR1 LNHDA, CDR2 SQIVND (reference sequence). V was trimmed by 10 bases and J by 7 bases, leaving 22 bases between them. The CDR3 has 15 amino acids. CDR3 loop: CATQKKAGWGEKLFF. CDR3 DNA sequence: TGTGCCACACAGAAAAAAGCAGGGTGGGGTGAAAAACTGTTTTTT.

The rearrangement uses TRBV5-8 and TRBJ1-4; 7 nucleotides align to TRBD1. After removal of 4 bases from V and 0 bases from J, the junction contained 12 bases not matched to a gene. CDR1 is SGHTS, CDR2 YDEGEE, per germline. The CDR3 length is 18 residues. This CDR3 is CASSPVRDSSTTNEKLFF. The CDR3 DNA follows: TGTGCCAGCAGCCCAGTTAGGGACAGCTCCACAACTAATGAAAAACTGTTTTTT.

The sample holds one count of this clone. The CDR3 region has the DNA TGTGCCAGCAGGTCGACAGGGAGGAGTTACAATGAGCAGTTCTTC. Protein: CASRSTGRSYNEQFF. V and J are TRBV6-5 and TRBJ2-1; tentatively, D is TRBD1 (7 bases). The CDR3 loop spans 15 amino acids. Germline V gene data show CDR1 as MNHEY and CDR2 as SVGAGI. Trimming removed 6 bases at V and 4 bases at J, with 16 bases between.